One and the same sample provided the 26 T cell receptor beta chains below, sequenced in a study of T cells in localized non-small cell lung cancer (dated by TCRdb to between 2020 and 2021). The library was made by the immunoSEQ multiplex PCR assay. Drawn from immuneACCESS, this table holds only the in-frame rearrangements with V and J called that TCRdb kept. Clones are partly lost; checked studies trace under half to an unresolved V gene and leave the rest unexplained. This sample comprises some 37,000 clones, 80% to 90% of them detected only once. The top ten clonotypes cover roughly 2.5% of the sample. This sample comprised peripheral blood, obtained before any cancer treatment. All receptors come from a woman aged 35-75 years with stage I lung adenocarcinoma.

The sample holds one count of this clone. The chain links TRBV6-1 to TRBJ1-2; D may be TRBD1 (5 bases). Germline V gives CDR1 MNHNS, CDR2 SASEGT. This CDR3 is 14 amino acids long. V dropped 5 bases and J dropped 6 bases, with 16 bases sitting between them. The DNA for the CDR3 is TGTGCCAGCAGTCTGGGGGGTGGCTGGGATGGCTACACCTTC. Amino acids: CASSLGGGWDGYTF.

The rearrangement joins TRBV19 to TRBJ2-1; D is unclear. The CDR3 runs to 15 residues. Trimming removed 3 bases from V and 2 bases from J, with 11 bases in between. The V gene's germline CDR1 is LNHDA and CDR2 SQIVND (reference sequence). This CDR3 reads CASSILGGTYNEQFF. DNA of the CDR3: TGTGCCAGTAGTATTCTTGGCGGTACCTACAATGAGCAGTTCTTC.

This clone was found a few times. The chain couples TRBV28 to TRBJ2-7, with 7 bases matching TRBD2. The CDR3 loop spans 16 amino acids. The V and J ends lost 6 bases and 2 bases, in that order; junction bases with no gene match: 13. Germline CDR1 MDHEN, CDR2 SYDVKM. The CDR3 coding sequence is TGTGCCAGCAGCCGTGCCCGGGAGGCCCTCCCCTACGAGCAGTACTTC. Amino acid sequence: CASSRAREALPYEQYF.

This rearrangement joins TRBV6-4 to TRBJ1-4; no reliable D call. CDR3 length: 16 residues. CDR1 and CDR2 (germline): MRHNA, SNTAGT. Trimming took off 0 bases at V and 0 bases at J, with 8 bases between the two ends. The CDR3 spells CASSDSPTATNEKLFF. For the CDR3, the DNA is TGTGCCAGCAGTGACTCCCCCACCGCAACTAATGAAAAACTGTTTTTT.

The chain has TRBV6-1 and TRBJ2-3, with a tentative D call TRBD1 (6 bases). Germline V gene sequence: CDR1 MNHNS, CDR2 SASEGT. The CDR3 consists of 15 residues. Between the trimmed V and J ends, which lost 6 bases and 4 bases, there was a span of 17 bases. CDR3 bases: TGTGCCAGCAGAGCCGGACAGTCGTCCGCAGATACGCAGTATTTT. Translated: CASRAGQSSADTQYF.

The chain combines TRBV4-1 with TRBJ2-1; TRBD1 matches at 7 bases. Germline loops: CDR1 MGHRA, CDR2 YSYEKL. V lost 0 bases, J lost 2 bases, and 10 bases stayed unmatched. This CDR3 is built from 18 residues. CDR3 nucleotides: TGCGCCAGCAGCCAAGAGACGATACAGGGGAACCCCTACAATGAGCAGTTCTTC. Translated: CASSQETIQGNPYNEQFF.

The chain uses TRBV2 and TRBJ2-3; 7 bases map to TRBD2. The length of the CDR3 is 14 residues. After removal of 7 bases from V and 3 bases from J, the junction contained 7 bases not matched to a gene. Germline lookup yields CDR1 SNHLY and CDR2 FYNNEI. CDR3 residues: CASMWREFTDTQYF. The DNA of the CDR3 is TGTGCCAGCATGTGGCGGGAGTTTACAGATACGCAGTATTTT.

This chain uses TRBV30 with TRBJ2-6, with D maybe TRBD2 (7 bases). In germline, CDR1 is GTSNPN, CDR2 SVGIG (reference sequence). This CDR3 region has 17 residues. V lost 1 base, J lost 0 bases, and 13 bases lay in between. Here the CDR3 DNA reads TGTGCCTGGAGTGAAACAGGGAGGGGCTCTGGGGCCAACGTCCTGACTTTC. This sequence encodes CAWSETGRGSGANVLTF.

The rearrangement uses TRBV5-1 and TRBJ2-2; weak D call: TRBD1 (5 bases). The V gene lost 3 bases and the J gene lost 0 bases, with 6 bases spanning the gap. CDR1 SGHRS and CDR2 YFSETQ come from the germline V gene. CDR3 length: 14 amino acids. The CDR3 sequence: CASSWTSNTGELFF. The CDR3, as DNA: TGCGCCAGCAGCTGGACATCGAACACCGGGGAGCTGTTTTTT.

The V call is TRBV11-2, the J call TRBJ2-7; D is undetermined. The CDR3 runs 16 residues. The germline V gene has CDR1 SGHAT and CDR2 FQNNGV. The V end lost 2 bases, the J end lost 0 bases, and 14 bases lay between the germline ends. The CDR3 loop is CASSLIYGPGSYEQYF. The CDR3 DNA follows: TGTGCCAGCAGCTTAATTTATGGTCCCGGCTCCTACGAGCAGTACTTC.

The chain combines TRBV5-6 with TRBJ2-3; TRBD1 might be the D (6 bases). The length of the CDR3 is 15 residues. V lost 3 bases, J lost 2 bases, and 13 bases lay in between. Germline V gives CDR1 SGHDT, CDR2 YYEEEE. The CDR3 DNA reads as TGTGCCAGCAGCTGGTACACAGGGTTCACAGATACGCAGTATTTT. Encoded protein: CASSWYTGFTDTQYF. Full variable domain (outside the CDR3, taken from reference TRBV5-6 and TRBJ2-3): DAGVTQSPTHLIKTRGQQVTLRCSPKSGHDTVSWYQQALGQGPQFIFQYYEEEERQRGNFPDRFSGHQFPNYSSELNVNALLLGDSALYLCASSWYTGFTDTQYFGPGTRLTVL.

The CDR3 DNA reads as TGTGCCAGCAGCTTCGGACTCGGCGGAGAGACCCAGTACTTC. Protein sequence: CASSFGLGGETQYF. The gene calls are TRBV7-6 and TRBJ2-5, with a tentative D call TRBD2 (5 bases). Trimming took 3 bases from V and 4 from J, leaving 12 bases between them. The CDR3 spans 14 residues. Germline CDR1 is SGHVS and CDR2 is FNYEAQ. The full variable domain, its missing parts supplied by reference TRBV7-6 and TRBJ2-5, is GAGVSQSPRYKVTKRGQDVALRCDPISGHVSLYWYRQALGQGPEFLTYFNYEAQQDKSGLPNDRFSAERPEGSISTLTIQRTEQRDSAMYRCASSFGLGGETQYFGPGTRLLVL.

The count of this clone is one. This rearrangement joins TRBV10-3 to TRBJ2-1, with TRBD2 matching over 10 bases. Per the germline V gene, CDR1 is ENHRY and CDR2 is SYGVKD. CDR3 size: 14 residues. The V and J ends lost 6 bases and 7 bases, in that order; junction bases with no gene match: 6. The CDR3 is CAIRGLAKPNEQFF. CDR3 coding DNA: TGTGCCATCAGGGGACTAGCGAAACCGAATGAGCAGTTCTTC.

This chain uses TRBV6-1 with TRBJ2-3; D unresolved. The CDR3 totals 14 residues. Germline V gene sequence: CDR1 MNHNS, CDR2 SASEGT. Trimming took 4 bases from V and 2 from J, leaving 10 bases between them. The CDR3 coding sequence is TGTGCCAGCAGTGGAGCCGGCCACACAGATACGCAGTATTTT. This gives the protein CASSGAGHTDTQYF.

The rearrangement joins TRBV7-2 to TRBJ2-3; D ambiguous. The germline gives CDR1 SGHTA, CDR2 FQGNSA. The CDR3 covers 13 residues. Trimming removed 2 bases from V and 4 bases from J, with 7 bases in between. The CDR3 sequence is CASSLLAADTQYF. In nucleotides, the CDR3 is TGTGCCAGCAGCTTATTGGCCGCAGATACGCAGTATTTT.

This rearrangement joins TRBV5-6 to TRBJ1-1; D is unclear. The germline V gene has CDR1 SGHDT and CDR2 YYEEEE. The V and J ends lost 0 bases and 0 bases respectively, with 6 bases between them. This CDR3 region has 14 residues. The CDR3 DNA reads TGTGCCAGCAGCTTGGGATTCCTGAACACTGAAGCTTTCTTT. It codes for CASSLGFLNTEAFF.

The chain is built from TRBV23-1 and TRBJ2-7, with D perhaps assigned TRBD1 or TRBD2 (5 bases each). TRBV23-1 is classed as an ORF, of uncertain function. The CDR3 totals 15 residues. V lost 8 bases to trimming and J lost 0 bases, with 17 bases between them. The CDR3 DNA reads TGCGCCAGCCTAACCGGGACGGATAGCTCCTACGAGCAGTACTTC. This encodes CASLTGTDSSYEQYF.

The V call is TRBV5-1, the J call TRBJ2-2; 14 bases fit TRBD2. J lost 5 bases, V lost 5 bases, and 5 bases had no gene match. This CDR3 is built from 16 residues. Germline V CDR1 and CDR2: SGHRS, YFSETQ. The CDR3 here is CASRIGTSGSTGELFF. The CDR3 DNA reads TGCGCCAGCAGAATCGGGACTAGCGGGAGTACCGGGGAGCTGTTTTTT.

The genes are TRBV23-1 and TRBJ2-5, with 7 nucleotides matching TRBD1. TRBV23-1 is noted as an ORF with a role that remains uncertain. The CDR3 totals 18 residues. The J segment lost 4 bases and the V segment lost 0 bases, leaving 14 bases of the junction unmatched. The CDR3 here is CASSQSPLTGVVGETQYF. The CDR3 DNA sequence: TGCGCCAGCAGTCAATCCCCTTTAACAGGGGTCGTAGGAGAGACCCAGTACTTC.

DNA for the CDR3: TGCGCCAGCAGCTTTCAGGGAGTGGGCAATTCACCCCTCCACTTT. Protein sequence: CASSFQGVGNSPLHF. The chain recombines TRBV5-1 with TRBJ1-6; possibly TRBD1 for D (5 bases). Germline assignment: CDR1 SGHRS and CDR2 YFSETQ. With 2 bases removed from V and 7 bases from J, the gap between germline ends came to 13 bases. The CDR3 has 15 residues.

The CDR3 reads CASSFAVGNTIYF. DNA for the CDR3: TGTGCCAGCAGCTTCGCTGTTGGAAACACCATATATTTT. The rearrangement links TRBV7-9 to TRBJ1-3; D call uncertain. CDR3 size: 13 residues. CDR1 is SEHNR, CDR2 FQNEAQ, per germline (reference sequence). V shed 3 bases and J shed 3 bases, with 6 bases lying between them.

This chain uses TRBV30 with TRBJ2-1, with TRBD2 identical over 13 bases. Trimming cost V 0 bases and J 7 bases; bases outside gene matches: 6. Looked up from germline, CDR1 is GTSNPN and CDR2 is SVGIG (reference sequence). The CDR3 has 16 residues. CDR3 sequence reads: CAWSVRGLAGSNEQFF. The CDR3, as DNA: TGTGCCTGGAGTGTACGGGGACTAGCGGGATCGAATGAGCAGTTCTTC. Filled out from reference TRBV30 and TRBJ2-1, the complete variable domain reads SQTIHQWPATLVQPVGSPLSLECTVEGTSNPNLYWYRQAAGRGLQLLFYSVGIGQISSEVPQNLSASRPQDRQFILSSKKLLLSDSGFYLCAWSVRGLAGSNEQFFGPGTRLTVL.

J is TRBJ2-5 and V is TRBV6-5, with D maybe TRBD1 (6 bases). The CDR3 totals 14 residues. Looked up from germline, CDR1 is MNHEY and CDR2 is SVGAGI. V lost 6 bases to trimming and J lost 5 bases, with 16 bases between them. CDR3 sequence: CASRPGHSAETQYF. DNA of the CDR3: TGTGCCAGCAGGCCGGGACACTCTGCGGAGACCCAGTACTTC.

The V and J genes are TRBV6-5 and TRBJ2-5; a possible D gene is TRBD2 (6 bases). This CDR3 region has 14 residues. Germline V gives CDR1 MNHEY, CDR2 SVGAGI. Deletions cut 5 bases from V and 5 bases from J, with 15 bases between. CDR3 coding DNA: TGTGCCAGCAGTGGGGGGACTTCCTGGGAGACCCAGTACTTC. It is translated as CASSGGTSWETQYF.

V and J are TRBV27 and TRBJ2-3, with D hard to call. The CDR3 consists of 13 residues. The V and J ends lost 5 bases and 2 bases respectively, with 8 bases between them. Germline-derived CDR1 and CDR2 are MNHEY and SMNVEV (reference sequence). The CDR3 region is CASSPAFTDTQYF. CDR3 sequence (DNA): TGTGCCAGCAGTCCAGCGTTCACAGATACGCAGTATTTT.

The V call is TRBV7-9, the J call TRBJ2-7; 9 bases match TRBD1. Germline V gene sequence: CDR1 SEHNR, CDR2 FQNEAQ (reference sequence). V shed 5 bases, J shed 3 bases, and the junction held 5 bases outside the gene matches. The CDR3 runs to 14 residues. The CDR3 sequence: CASSAGTGLYEQYF. CDR3 coding DNA: TGTGCCAGCAGCGCCGGGACAGGGCTCTACGAGCAGTACTTC. Full variable domain (outside the CDR3, taken from reference TRBV7-9 and TRBJ2-7): DTGVSQNPRHKITKRGQNVTFRCDPISEHNRLYWYRQTLGQGPEFLTYFQNEAQLEKSRLLSDRFSAERPKGSFSTLEIQRTEQGDSAMYLCASSAGTGLYEQYFGPGTRLTVT.